This T cell receptor beta chain is from a study of T cells in Graves' hyperthyroidism and ophthalmopathy. TCR beta CDR3 regions were amplified from RNA. The HTBI primer set was used in a first-round RT-PCR of the TCR CDR3. TCRdb ran MiXCR on the multiplex PCR reads and lists one entry per CDR3 protein. Of approximately 300,000 distinct CDR3 sequences listed, over 15% are singletons. Study-level results: Most clonotypes that expanded in the thyroid above 0.001 also showed up in blood.

The table lists this clonotype with many counts. Its target is not known. The study left out patients who had uncontrolled infection, other autoimmune disease, pregnancy or lactation. Diagnoses rested on clinical symptoms, serum thyroxine and TRAb, thyroid ultrasound and orbital computed tomography. The PBMCs studied were ones that came from about 9.9 ml fresh peripheral blood. The junction had 12 bases not matched to a gene; V was cut back by 3 bases and J by 5 bases. The CDR3 runs 16 residues. The sequenced sample was blood. The rearrangement uses TRBV12-3 or TRBV12-4 and TRBJ1-2; 7 bases are shared with TRBD1. The sequence was collected from a woman aged 55-75 years with Graves' ophthalmopathy. CDR3 region: CASSFGATGRQYGYTF. CDR3 nucleotides: TGTGCCAGCAGTTTCGGAGCGACAGGGAGGCAGTATGGCTACACCTTC.